The T cell receptor beta chain described here comes from a study of hypomethylating agent response in myelodysplastic syndrome. Looking at the study overall: TET2 mutation, the most common, occurred in 5 of 11 patients. Non-responders met neither complete response nor hematologic improvement criteria, which defined response.

Clones were read by immunoSEQ multiplex PCR, and TCRdb kept only the in-frame ones, dropping some. The table records 7,000 or so clones, approximately 86% of them present only once. Trimming removed 5 bases from V and 1 base from J, with 14 bases in between. This CDR3 has 15 residues. Germline loops: CDR1 LGHNT, CDR2 FRNRAP. The chain combines TRBV12-5 with TRBJ1-1; possible D gene TRBD1, 6 bases. The input for sequencing was bone marrow, taken before or after starting hypomethylating agent treatment for myelodysplastic syndrome (not recorded which). This clonotype was sampled from a human donor with myelodysplastic syndrome. CDR3 loop: CASGMRGLGNTEAFF. The DNA for the CDR3 is TGTGCTAGTGGTATGAGGGGGTTGGGGAACACTGAAGCTTTCTTT.